The entry that follows covers one TCR beta chain sequence. J lost 6 bases, V lost 7 bases, and 8 bases had no gene match. CDR3 length: 13 residues. Germline assignment: CDR1 SGHRS and CDR2 YFSETQ. This sample stems from a study of T cell changes during pregnancy in multiple sclerosis. The assay was immunoSEQ multiplex PCR, and TCRdb's table has in-frame clones only and misses some. The sample has about 83,000 clones; about 95% are singletons. This specimen consisted of peripheral blood, obtained in the second trimester of pregnancy. The gene calls are TRBV5-1 and TRBJ2-3; 7 bases line up with TRBD2. This sequence originates from a female donor with multiple sclerosis, enrolled in a pregnancy study. CDR3 loop: CASLGEGRDTQYF. DNA of the CDR3: TGCGCCAGCCTGGGGGAGGGCCGCGATACGCAGTATTTT. The full variable domain, its missing parts supplied by reference TRBV5-1 and TRBJ2-3, is KAGVTQTPRYLIKTRGQQVTLSCSPISGHRSVSWYQQTPGQGLQFLFEYFSETQRNKGNFPGRFSGRQFSNSRSEMNVSTLELGDSALYLCASLGEGRDTQYFGPGTRLTVL.